These 14 T cell receptor beta chains share one sample of origin, sequenced in a study of cytomegalovirus exposure and HLA in healthy donors. A multiplex PCR was run with 60 Vbeta primers and 13 Jbeta primers. The repertoire was sequenced with immunoSEQ multiplex PCR; TCRdb's copy has only in-frame clones and lacks some. Here the sample spans roughly 100,000 clones, over 65% being singletons. Sequencing input: PBMCs. Source of these receptors: a middle-aged woman in good health and CMV-seronegative.

The sample holds one count of this clone. The chain joins TRBV7-8 to TRBJ2-7; D remains ambiguous. Trimming removed 4 bases at V and 7 bases at J, with 32 bases between. This CDR3 has 19 residues. Germline V gene sequence: CDR1 SGHVS, CDR2 FQNEAQ. CDR3 protein: CASSSEVVEYFGSLREQYF. The CDR3 DNA reads TGTGCCAGCAGCTCAGAGGTTGTGGAGTATTTTGGTTCCCTACGGGAGCAGTACTTC.

The gene calls are TRBV28 and TRBJ2-1, with 8 bases identical to TRBD2. The CDR3 totals 16 residues. With 4 bases clipped from V and 6 bases from J, the junction kept 11 bases outside the gene matches. Germline V lookup: CDR1 MDHEN, CDR2 SYDVKM. Here the CDR3 DNA reads TGTGCCAGCAGTTCCTCCGGGACTAGGGACTTCAATGAGCAGTTCTTC. It encodes CASSSSGTRDFNEQFF.

The chain couples TRBV11-2 to TRBJ2-3; possibly TRBD2 for D (5 bases). The V end was cut by 4 bases, the J end by 2 bases, with 13 bases between. The CDR3 runs 15 residues. The germline V gene encodes CDR1 SGHAT and CDR2 FQNNGV. CDR3 nucleotide sequence: TGTGCCAGCAGCTCCCCCACTAGAACCACAGATACGCAGTATTTT. This encodes CASSSPTRTTDTQYF.

CDR3: CASSLATAITDTQYF. The CDR3 nucleotides are TGTGCCAGCAGCTTAGCCACAGCCATCACAGATACGCAGTATTTT. The J gene is TRBJ2-3, the V gene TRBV7-9; D is unclear. V lost 0 bases and J lost 2, with 9 bases in between. The CDR3 sequence is 15 residues long. The germline V gene encodes CDR1 SEHNR and CDR2 FQNEAQ (reference sequence).

The rearrangement links TRBV28 to TRBJ1-2; a possible D gene is TRBD1 (6 bases). Between the trimmed V and J ends, which lost 8 bases and 0 bases, there was a span of 10 bases. CDR3 size: 13 residues. CDR1 is MDHEN and CDR2 is SYDVKM in the germline V gene. The CDR3 region is CASGTIANYGYTF. The CDR3 DNA sequence: TGTGCCAGCGGGACAATAGCTAACTATGGCTACACCTTC.

The genes are TRBV28 and TRBJ1-1; D unresolved. V was cut by 4 bases and J by 2 bases, with 5 bases left in between. The CDR3 contains 12 residues. CDR1 is MDHEN, CDR2 SYDVKM, per germline. The CDR3 reads CASSSPNTEAFF. As DNA, the CDR3 is TGTGCCAGCAGTTCCCCTAACACTGAAGCTTTCTTT.

The chain links TRBV6-5 to TRBJ1-5; D remains ambiguous. Germline V CDR1 and CDR2: MNHEY, SVGAGI. V lost 6 bases, J lost 2 bases, and 11 bases lay in between. The length of the CDR3 is 14 residues. CDR3 sequence reads: CASSQQRGNQPQHF. For the CDR3, the DNA is TGTGCCAGCAGCCAACAGCGGGGCAATCAGCCCCAGCATTTT.

The V and J genes are TRBV5-6 and TRBJ2-7, with D possibly being TRBD2 (6 bases). The CDR3 is 15 residues long. Germline assignment: CDR1 SGHDT and CDR2 YYEEEE. V shed 4 bases and J shed 2 bases, with 16 bases lying between them. Written as DNA, the CDR3 is TGTGCCAGCAGCGGAATGGGGGGTGTAGCCTACGAGCAGTACTTC. It translates to CASSGMGGVAYEQYF.

The V and J genes are TRBV27 and TRBJ1-2; 12 nucleotides line up with TRBD1. The CDR3 contains 18 residues. The V gene's germline CDR1 is MNHEY and CDR2 SMNVEV (reference sequence). J was trimmed by 4 bases and V by 9 bases; bases with no gene match: 18. CDR3 sequence reads: CARSPAPRDRGHGYGYTF. The CDR3 coding sequence is TGTGCCAGATCTCCCGCCCCGCGGGACAGGGGGCACGGCTATGGCTACACCTTC.

V is TRBV18 and J is TRBJ1-1, with D hard to call. Germline CDR1 KGHSH, CDR2 LQKENI. This CDR3 spans 13 amino acids. Trimming took 3 bases from V and 3 from J, leaving 8 bases between them. In nucleotides, the CDR3 is TGTGCCAGCTCACCCCCCCGGGACACTGAAGCTTTCTTT. Translation: CASSPPRDTEAFF.

This clone was detected once. The V call is TRBV9, the J call TRBJ1-5, with D perhaps matching TRBD1 (6 bases). The V end lost 4 bases, the J end lost 4 bases, and 9 bases lay between the germline ends. This CDR3 spans 13 amino acids. From germline, CDR1 is SGDLS and CDR2 YYNGEE. This CDR3 reads CASSFQGNQPQHF. Written as DNA, the CDR3 is TGTGCCAGCAGCTTTCAGGGGAATCAGCCCCAGCATTTT.

This chain's CDR3 is CAGTSGLAHNEQFF. The CDR3 DNA follows: TGTGCCGGCACTTCGGGACTAGCCCACAATGAGCAGTTCTTC. V gene TRBV27 combines with J gene TRBJ2-1; 9 positions match TRBD2. J lost 5 bases, V lost 11 bases, and 10 bases had no gene match. The CDR3 contains 14 residues. Looked up from germline, CDR1 is MNHEY and CDR2 is SMNVEV (reference sequence).

This clone was picked up one time. The chain employs TRBV7-6 and TRBJ2-2; TRBD2 is a possible D gene (6 bases). The V end lost 5 bases, the J end lost 8 bases, and 12 bases lay between the germline ends. CDR1 and CDR2 from the germline V gene are SGHVS and FNYEAQ. This CDR3 comprises 13 residues. For the CDR3, the DNA is TGTGCCAGCAGCCCGGGAGTTCCAGGGGAGCTGTTTTTT. Residues: CASSPGVPGELFF. Variable domain in full (rest from reference TRBV7-6 and TRBJ2-2): GAGVSQSPRYKVTKRGQDVALRCDPISGHVSLYWYRQALGQGPEFLTYFNYEAQQDKSGLPNDRFSAERPEGSISTLTIQRTEQRDSAMYRCASSPGVPGELFFGEGSRLTVL.

The chain carries TRBV5-1 and TRBJ2-1, with D possibly TRBD2 on 6 matching bases. The CDR3 spans 16 residues. V lost 1 base, J lost 1 base, and 12 bases lay in between. CDR1 is SGHRS, CDR2 YFSETQ, per germline. DNA for the CDR3: TGCGCCAGCAGCTTGCCGGGACTCTCATCCTACAATGAGCAGTTCTTC. It specifies CASSLPGLSSYNEQFF.